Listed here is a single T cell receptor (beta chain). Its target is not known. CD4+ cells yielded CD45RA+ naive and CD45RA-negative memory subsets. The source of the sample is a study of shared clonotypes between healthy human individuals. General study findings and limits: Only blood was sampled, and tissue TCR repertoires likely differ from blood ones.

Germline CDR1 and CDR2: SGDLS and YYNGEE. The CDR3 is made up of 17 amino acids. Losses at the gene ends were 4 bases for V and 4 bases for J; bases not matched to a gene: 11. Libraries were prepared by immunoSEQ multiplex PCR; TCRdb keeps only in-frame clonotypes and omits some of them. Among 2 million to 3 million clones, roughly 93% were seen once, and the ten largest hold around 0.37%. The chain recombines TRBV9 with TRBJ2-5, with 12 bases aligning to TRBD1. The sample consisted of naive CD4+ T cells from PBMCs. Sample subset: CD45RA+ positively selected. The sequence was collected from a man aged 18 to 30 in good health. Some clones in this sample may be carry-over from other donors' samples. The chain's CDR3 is CASSPPGGTGGAETQYF. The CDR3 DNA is TGTGCCAGCAGCCCACCCGGGGGGACAGGGGGCGCAGAGACCCAGTACTTC.